This T cell receptor beta chain was sequenced for a study of shared clonotypes between healthy human individuals. The table came from immunoSEQ multiplex PCR; TCRdb's copy has only in-frame clones and leaves some out. The sample holds 2 million or so clones, approximately 95% seen once. In germline, CDR1 is SGHVS, CDR2 FNYEAQ. Trimming removed 5 bases from V and 3 bases from J, with 10 bases in between. The CDR3 has 13 residues. Naive CD8 cells, CD45RO-negative and positively selected for CCR7, excluded terminally differentiated effector memory CD45RA+ cells. Sample: naive CD8+ T cells sorted from blood. The rearrangement joins TRBV7-6 to TRBJ1-1; D is unresolved. This clonotype was sampled from a man between 18 and 29 years old in good health. The CDR3 sequence is CASSRELYTEAFF. The CDR3 bases are TGTGCCAGCAGCCGAGAACTATACACTGAAGCTTTCTTT.